This T cell receptor beta chain was identified in a study of low-dose radiotherapy and immunotherapy resistance in tumors. For the study at large: While receiving nivolumab 240 mg every two weeks, patients also received ipilimumab 1 mg/kg every six weeks, both intravenously.

The CDR3 is made up of 15 amino acids, end residues included. Gene-specific TRAV and TRBV primers were used for first-strand cDNA, covering alpha and beta chains. TCRs were put through around 20 PCR cycles of amplification with Phusion. A constant-region primer and the V-primer adapter served as the primer pair. It was by in vitro transcription that isolated mRNA was amplified. TCRdb itself ran the reads through MiXCR, one entry per CDR3 protein. The sample lists some 71,000 distinct CDR3 sequences, roughly 30% seen once, with more than 9.5% in the top ten. As regards this clonotype: The DNA is omitted, as the CDR3 cannot be located on it reliably, and the CDR3 follows TCRdb's listing.

Time point noted: before trial treatment. This clonotype was obtained from a female donor with ovarian cancer. The source was PBMCs, collected before treatment. The chain recombines TRBV23-1 with TRBJ2-2; the table's D call, TRBD1, has no DNA check behind it. TRBV23-1 is an open reading frame, and its role is uncertain. The CDR3 region is CASSLLRGTPGSCFF.